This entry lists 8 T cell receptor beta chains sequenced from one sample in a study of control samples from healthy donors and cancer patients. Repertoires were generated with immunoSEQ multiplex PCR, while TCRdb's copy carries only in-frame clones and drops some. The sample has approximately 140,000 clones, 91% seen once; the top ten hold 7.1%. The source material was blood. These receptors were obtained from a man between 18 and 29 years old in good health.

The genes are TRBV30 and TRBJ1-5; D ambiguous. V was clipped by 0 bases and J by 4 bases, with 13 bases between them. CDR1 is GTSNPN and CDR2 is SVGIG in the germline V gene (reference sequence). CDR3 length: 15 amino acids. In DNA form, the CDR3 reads TGTGCCTGGAGTGTTGCCGGCCTCGGGAATCAGCCCCAGCATTTT. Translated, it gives CAWSVAGLGNQPQHF.

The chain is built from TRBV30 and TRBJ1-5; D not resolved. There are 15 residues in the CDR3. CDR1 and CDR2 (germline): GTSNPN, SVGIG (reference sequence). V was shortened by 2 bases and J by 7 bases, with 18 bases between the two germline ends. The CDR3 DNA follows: TGTGCCTGGAGTCCTGGGAACTCCGAGGAGCAGCCCCAGCATTTT. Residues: CAWSPGNSEEQPQHF.

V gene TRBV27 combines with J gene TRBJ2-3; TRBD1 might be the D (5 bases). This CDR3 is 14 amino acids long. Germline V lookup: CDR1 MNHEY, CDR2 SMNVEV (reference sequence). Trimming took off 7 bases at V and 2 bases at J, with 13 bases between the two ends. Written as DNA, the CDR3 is TGTGCCAGCACCCTTGGCAGGGCCACAGATACGCAGTATTTT. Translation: CASTLGRATDTQYF.

CDR3 in amino acids: CASSSGTGSRLREKLFF. DNA of the CDR3: TGTGCCAGCAGCTCAGGGACAGGGAGCCGGCTCCGAGAAAAACTGTTTTTT. The chain couples TRBV11-2 to TRBJ1-4; 9 bases are shared with TRBD1. V lost 4 bases, J lost 8 bases, and 14 bases stayed unmatched. The CDR3 runs 17 residues. Germline CDR1 reads SGHAT; CDR2 reads FQNNGV.

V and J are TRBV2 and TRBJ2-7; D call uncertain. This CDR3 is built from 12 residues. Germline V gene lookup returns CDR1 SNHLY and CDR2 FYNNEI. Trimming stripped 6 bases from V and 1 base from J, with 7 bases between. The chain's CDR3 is CASSYESYEQYF. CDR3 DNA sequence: TGTGCCAGCAGCTATGAGTCCTACGAGCAGTACTTC.

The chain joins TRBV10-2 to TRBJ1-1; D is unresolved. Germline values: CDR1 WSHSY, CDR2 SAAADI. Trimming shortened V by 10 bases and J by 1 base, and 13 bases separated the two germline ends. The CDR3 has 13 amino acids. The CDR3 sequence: CATQTQANTEAFF. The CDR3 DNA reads TGCGCCACCCAAACACAAGCGAACACTGAAGCTTTCTTT.

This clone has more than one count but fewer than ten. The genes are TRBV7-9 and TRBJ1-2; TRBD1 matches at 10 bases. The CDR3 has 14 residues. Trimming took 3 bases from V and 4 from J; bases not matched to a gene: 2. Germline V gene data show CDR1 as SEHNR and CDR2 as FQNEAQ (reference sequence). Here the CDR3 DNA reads TGTGCCAGCAGCTTTAGGACAGGGGGCTATGGCTACACCTTC. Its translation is CASSFRTGGYGYTF.

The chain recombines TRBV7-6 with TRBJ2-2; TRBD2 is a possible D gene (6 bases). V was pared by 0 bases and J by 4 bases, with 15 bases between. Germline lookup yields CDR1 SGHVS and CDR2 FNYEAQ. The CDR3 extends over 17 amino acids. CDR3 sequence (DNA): TGTGCCAGCAGCTTAGCCTGGGACGGCGGGGTCACCGGGGAGCTGTTTTTT. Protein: CASSLAWDGGVTGELFF.